One sample yielded the 27 T cell receptor beta chains listed below, sequenced in a study of blood T cell repertoires in COVID-19. The data were produced by immunoSEQ multiplex PCR, yet TCRdb's version contains in-frame clones alone and is incomplete. Of more than 200,000 clones listed, roughly 86% were seen once; the top ten hold about 1.5%. Input material: PBMCs or T cells enriched from blood (not recorded which). Source of these receptors: a woman between 45 and 60 years old who had recovered from COVID-19.

The CDR3 spells CASSWRAGTSGNNEQFF. Here the CDR3 DNA reads TGTGCCAGCAGTTGGCGCGCCGGGACTAGCGGGAACAATGAGCAGTTCTTC. V gene TRBV28 combines with J gene TRBJ2-1, with TRBD2 matching over 13 bases. The germline gives CDR1 MDHEN, CDR2 SYDVKM. The CDR3 totals 17 residues. The junction had 8 bases not matched to a gene; V was cut back by 4 bases and J by 5 bases.

The CDR3 DNA is TGTGCCAGCAGGGGAGGACTAGCGGGGAGCTCCTACAATGAGCAGTTCTTC. This codes for CASRGGLAGSSYNEQFF. V and J are TRBV7-9 and TRBJ2-1, with 12 bases lining up with TRBD2. Germline V lookup: CDR1 SEHNR, CDR2 FQNEAQ (reference sequence). After removal of 6 bases from V and 0 bases from J, the junction contained 6 bases not matched to a gene. The CDR3 extends over 17 amino acids.

Of note for this clone: At one boundary the junction diverges from the germline segment, which might be a read error. This chain links TRBV29-1 with TRBJ1-2; D ambiguous. Germline CDR1 and CDR2: SQVTM and ANQGSEA. The CDR3 spans 12 residues. The CDR3 nucleotides are TGCAGCGTTGAACTAGACGACGGGAGTCTAGCATTC. Its translation is CSVELDDGSLAF.

The rearrangement joins TRBV12-3 or TRBV12-4 to TRBJ1-2; maybe TRBD1 (5 bases). V was shortened by 2 bases and J by 6 bases, with 10 bases between the two germline ends. The CDR3 totals 13 residues. Written as DNA, the CDR3 is TGTGCCAGCAGTTTAATCCGACAGCATGGCTACACCTTC. Translated, it gives CASSLIRQHGYTF.

V gene TRBV12-3 or TRBV12-4 combines with J gene TRBJ1-1, with a weak D call TRBD1 (5 bases). The CDR3 covers 13 residues. Trimming removed 7 bases from V and 0 bases from J, with 9 bases in between. The CDR3 spells CASTRGMNTEAFF. DNA of the CDR3: TGTGCCAGCACACGGGGGATGAACACTGAAGCTTTCTTT.

V is TRBV7-9 and J is TRBJ2-5; 7 bases are a match to TRBD1. Germline trimming cut 3 bases from V and 3 bases from J; bases unmatched to any gene: 4. CDR1 is SEHNR and CDR2 is FQNEAQ in the germline V gene (reference sequence). The CDR3 loop spans 14 amino acids. CDR3 nucleotides: TGTGCCAGCAGCTTTTTCGGGACAGAAGAGACCCAGTACTTC. The encoded protein is CASSFFGTEETQYF.

The genes are TRBV7-3 and TRBJ1-3; D is ambiguous. Germline V CDR1 and CDR2: SGHTA, FQGTGA. The CDR3 is made up of 15 amino acids. Between the trimmed V and J ends, which lost 6 bases and 0 bases, there was a span of 12 bases. The CDR3 nucleotides read TGTGCCAGCAGGGAAAGAGGATACTCTGGAAACACCATATATTTT. Translating gives CASRERGYSGNTIYF. Based on the CDR3 plus reference TRBV7-3 and TRBJ1-3, the full variable domain is GAGVSQTPSNKVTEKGKYVELRCDPISGHTALYWYRQSLGQGPEFLIYFQGTGAADDSGLPNDRFFAVRPEGSVSTLKIQRTERGDSAVYLCASRERGYSGNTIYFGEGSWLTVV.

This chain connects TRBV14 to TRBJ2-5, with 10 bases identical to TRBD2. This CDR3 has 16 amino acids. Trimming at V came to 3 bases and at J to 5 bases, leaving 9 bases not matched to a gene. Germline-derived CDR1 and CDR2 are SGHDN and FVKESK. The CDR3 DNA is TGTGCCAGCAGCCAGTTGGCTAGCGGGAGATCGGAGACCCAGTACTTC. This gives the protein CASSQLASGRSETQYF.

The chain couples TRBV18 to TRBJ1-2, with a tentative D call TRBD1 (6 bases). This CDR3 is built from 13 residues. Trimming stripped 4 bases from V and 6 bases from J, with 12 bases between. CDR1 is KGHSH and CDR2 is LQKENI in the germline V gene. The CDR3 nucleotides are TGTGCCAGCTCACATGGGACACAAAATGGCTACACCTTC. This codes for CASSHGTQNGYTF.

This clone has a handful of counts. The chain employs TRBV30 and TRBJ1-3; TRBD1 aligns across 7 bases. Germline V gene lookup returns CDR1 GTSNPN and CDR2 SVGIG (reference sequence). This CDR3 is 15 amino acids long. The junction had 9 bases not matched to a gene; V was cut back by 0 bases and J by 7 bases. The CDR3 here is CAWSVVGGVSNTIYF. The CDR3 DNA reads TGTGCCTGGAGTGTTGTAGGGGGCGTCTCGAACACCATATATTTT.

A single count supports this clone. The chain links TRBV4-1 to TRBJ2-7, with 7 bases lining up with TRBD2. CDR3 length equals 17 residues. V trimming: 0 bases; J trimming: 2 bases; junction bases outside the gene matches: 10. From germline, CDR1 is MGHRA and CDR2 YSYEKL. This chain's CDR3 is CASSQEGGTPLTYEQYF. CDR3 in DNA: TGCGCCAGCAGCCAAGAGGGGGGGACTCCCCTAACCTACGAGCAGTACTTC.

This clone was seen more than once but under ten times. V usage is TRBV5-1 and J usage is TRBJ1-4, with 8 bases lining up with TRBD1. Germline values: CDR1 SGHRS, CDR2 YFSETQ. The CDR3 contains 15 residues. The J segment lost 4 bases and the V segment lost 2 bases, leaving 4 bases of the junction unmatched. The CDR3 reads CASSLSGGFNEKLFF. The CDR3 nucleotides are TGCGCCAGCAGCTTATCAGGGGGCTTTAATGAAAAACTGTTTTTT.

Here the CDR3 DNA reads TGTGCCAGCAGCCGTTCATCTCGGACAGACAGAAACACCATATATTTT. Translated: CASSRSSRTDRNTIYF. V gene TRBV5-4 combines with J gene TRBJ1-3; D perhaps matches TRBD1 (6 bases). Trimming stripped 4 bases from V and 5 bases from J, with 19 bases between. The CDR3 contains 16 residues. CDR1 and CDR2 (germline): SGHNT, YYREEE (reference sequence).

The chain employs TRBV3-1 (or the pseudogene TRBV3-2) and TRBJ1-6, with D unclear. Looked up from germline, CDR1 is LGHDT and CDR2 is YNNKEL (reference sequence). CDR3 length: 13 residues. Trimming cost V 1 base and J 15 bases, with 13 bases left between them. The CDR3 reads CASSQGRTGGLHF. CDR3 bases: TGTGCCAGCAGCCAAGGGCGGACTGGCGGCCTCCACTTT.

The chain is built from TRBV28 and TRBJ2-3; tentative D call: TRBD1 (6 bases). Germline CDR1 reads MDHEN; CDR2 reads SYDVKM. CDR3 length: 16 amino acids. Trimming removed 10 bases at V and 2 bases at J, with 22 bases between. The CDR3 protein is CATFSLDRQYTDTQYF. CDR3 DNA sequence: TGTGCCACCTTTTCCCTGGACAGACAATACACAGATACGCAGTATTTT.

The V gene is TRBV5-1, the J gene TRBJ1-2; 11 bases align to TRBD1. CDR3 size: 14 residues. V lost 3 bases, J lost 8 bases, and 6 bases stayed unmatched. CDR1 and CDR2 from the germline V gene are SGHRS and YFSETQ. DNA of the CDR3: TGCGCCAGCAGCTCAGGACAGGGGGCGAACGGCTACACCTTC. It codes for CASSSGQGANGYTF. Full variable domain (remainder filled in from reference TRBV5-1 and TRBJ1-2): KAGVTQTPRYLIKTRGQQVTLSCSPISGHRSVSWYQQTPGQGLQFLFEYFSETQRNKGNFPGRFSGRQFSNSRSEMNVSTLELGDSALYLCASSSGQGANGYTFGSGTRLTVV.

V and J are TRBV4-1 and TRBJ1-5; D ambiguous. V gave up 6 bases and J gave up 1 base, with 10 bases separating them. Germline-derived CDR1 and CDR2 are MGHRA and YSYEKL. CDR3 length: 14 residues. The CDR3 region is CASRKTGSNQPQHF. The CDR3 DNA reads as TGCGCCAGCAGAAAGACGGGAAGCAATCAGCCCCAGCATTTT.

J is TRBJ2-7 and V is TRBV5-1; TRBD2 aligns across 12 bases. Germline V gene lookup returns CDR1 SGHRS and CDR2 YFSETQ. The CDR3 covers 15 residues. Losses at the gene ends were 4 bases for V and 3 bases for J; bases not matched to a gene: 5. The DNA for the CDR3 is TGCGCCAGCAGCCTAGGGACTAGCGGGTTCTACGAGCAGTACTTC. Protein product: CASSLGTSGFYEQYF. Full variable domain (rest looked up from reference TRBV5-1 and TRBJ2-7): KAGVTQTPRYLIKTRGQQVTLSCSPISGHRSVSWYQQTPGQGLQFLFEYFSETQRNKGNFPGRFSGRQFSNSRSEMNVSTLELGDSALYLCASSLGTSGFYEQYFGPGTRLTVT.

This sequence joins TRBV27 and TRBJ1-1; D is possibly TRBD1 (5 bases). Germline V gene sequence: CDR1 MNHEY, CDR2 SMNVEV (reference sequence). Trimming took 6 bases from V and 4 from J, leaving 18 bases between them. The length of the CDR3 is 15 residues. The CDR3, as DNA: TGTGCCAGCAGATCCTACCTAGGGACTCTCACTGAAGCTTTCTTT. Translation: CASRSYLGTLTEAFF.

This clone was seen only once. The rearrangement uses TRBV2 and TRBJ2-1; no reliable D call. CDR1 is SNHLY, CDR2 FYNNEI, per germline. With 6 bases removed from V and 0 bases from J, the gap between germline ends came to 15 bases. The CDR3 length is 16 residues. CDR3 nucleotides: TGTGCCAGCAGCGCGAGACTCCTCAGCTCCTACAATGAGCAGTTCTTC. This encodes CASSARLLSSYNEQFF.

The rearrangement joins TRBV5-1 to TRBJ2-1, with a weak D call TRBD2 (6 bases). Trimming shortened V by 4 bases and J by 9 bases, and 20 bases separated the two germline ends. The CDR3 runs to 15 residues. Germline values: CDR1 SGHRS, CDR2 YFSETQ. CDR3 sequence: CASSEPTRTGGEQFF. CDR3 nucleotide sequence: TGCGCCAGCAGCGAACCAACTCGGACCGGGGGTGAGCAGTTCTTC.

The chain links TRBV6-5 to TRBJ2-1, with 7 bases that match TRBD2. After removal of 5 bases from V and 4 bases from J, the junction contained 8 bases not matched to a gene. This CDR3 is built from 15 residues. CDR1 MNHEY and CDR2 SVGAGI come from the germline V gene. CDR3 nucleotides: TGTGCCAGCAGTAGGCAGGGAGCGGGGTACAATGAGCAGTTCTTC. As protein: CASSRQGAGYNEQFF.

The rearrangement uses TRBV6-5 and TRBJ1-1; TRBD1 might be the D (5 bases). V gave up 2 bases and J gave up 3 bases, with 13 bases separating them. CDR1 is MNHEY, CDR2 SVGAGI, per germline. This CDR3 spans 15 amino acids. CDR3 DNA sequence: TGTGCCAGCAGTTACAGGGGCAGGGTCTACACTGAAGCTTTCTTT. The encoded protein is CASSYRGRVYTEAFF.

V is TRBV6-5 and J is TRBJ2-7, with unresolved D. Trimming took off 2 bases at V and 4 bases at J, with 9 bases between the two ends. This CDR3 region has 13 residues. Germline V gene lookup returns CDR1 MNHEY and CDR2 SVGAGI. The CDR3, as DNA: TGTGCCAGCAGTTACGGAGTTTTATACGAGCAGTACTTC. It encodes CASSYGVLYEQYF.

This CDR3 is CACERGEEDEKLFF. CDR3 sequence (DNA): TGTGCCTGCGAGAGAGGAGAGGAGGATGAAAAACTGTTTTTT. V gene TRBV30 combines with J gene TRBJ1-4; D is undetermined. The germline V gene has CDR1 GTSNPN and CDR2 SVGIG (reference sequence). V gave up 6 bases and J gave up 6 bases, with 17 bases separating them. This CDR3 has 14 amino acids.

The rearrangement links TRBV19 to TRBJ1-1; D unresolved. Per the germline V gene, CDR1 is LNHDA and CDR2 is SQIVND (reference sequence). V lost 3 bases to trimming and J lost 10 bases, with 12 bases between them. The CDR3 totals 12 residues. For the CDR3, the DNA is TGTGCCAGTAGTATGGACTTTCGAGGAGCTTTCTTT. Encoded protein: CASSMDFRGAFF. The whole variable domain, remainder taken from reference TRBV19 and TRBJ1-1, is DGGITQSPKYLFRKEGQNVTLSCEQNLNHDAMYWYRQDPGQGLRLIYYSQIVNDFQKGDIAEGYSVSREKKESFPLTVTSAQKNPTAFYLCASSMDFRGAFFGQGTRLTVV.

The chain employs TRBV15 and TRBJ2-7, with D perhaps TRBD1 (5 bases). The V and J ends lost 1 base and 6 bases respectively, with 13 bases between them. Germline CDR1 LNHNV, CDR2 YYDKDF (reference sequence). The CDR3 extends over 14 amino acids. CDR3 in amino acids: CATSRVQGLGEQYF. CDR3 DNA sequence: TGTGCCACCAGCAGAGTTCAGGGTTTAGGCGAGCAGTACTTC.